This T cell receptor beta chain came from a study of blood T cell repertoires in COVID-19. Background on the study: Samples representing acute and convalescent COVID-19 were sourced from the United States, Italy and Spain. In each case, the material was cDNA or gDNA derived from T cells, B-cell-depleted T cells, or PBMCs.

Per the original data handling: Using reference gene primer amplification, nucleated cell counts were estimated. Some clones are missing from TCRdb's copy, which holds only in-frame ones; the method was immunoSEQ multiplex PCR. The V and J calls and clone size are taken from that table; D and trimming were inferred from the DNA. Of about 270,000 clones listed, about 82% are singletons. CDR1 SGHNT and CDR2 YYREEE come from the germline V gene (reference sequence). This CDR3 contains 17 residues. The V and J ends lost 4 bases and 9 bases, in that order; junction bases with no gene match: 16. Input material: peripheral blood. The receptor comes from a woman aged 45-65 years with active or convalescent COVID-19. The chain combines TRBV5-4 with TRBJ2-1; 10 nucleotides agree with TRBD1. The CDR3 reads CASSRIGTGVRLGEQFF. The CDR3 DNA is TGTGCCAGCAGCCGAATTGGGACAGGGGTTAGGCTTGGTGAGCAGTTCTTC. Full variable domain (outside the CDR3, taken from reference TRBV5-4 and TRBJ2-1): ETGVTQSPTHLIKTRGQQVTLRCSSQSGHNTVSWYQQALGQGPQFIFQYYREEENGRGNFPPRFSGLQFPNYSSELNVNALELDDSALYLCASSRIGTGVRLGEQFFGPGTRLTVL.